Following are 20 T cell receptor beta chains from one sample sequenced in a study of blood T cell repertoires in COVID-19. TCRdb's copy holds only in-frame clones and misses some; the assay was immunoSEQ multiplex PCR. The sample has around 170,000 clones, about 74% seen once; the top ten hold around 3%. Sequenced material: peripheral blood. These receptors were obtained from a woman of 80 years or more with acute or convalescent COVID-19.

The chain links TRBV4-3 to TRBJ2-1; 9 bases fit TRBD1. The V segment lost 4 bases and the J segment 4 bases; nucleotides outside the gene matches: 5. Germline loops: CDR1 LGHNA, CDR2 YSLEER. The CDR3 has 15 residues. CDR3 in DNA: TGCGCCAGCAGCCGGGACAGGGTGGGATACAATGAGCAGTTCTTC. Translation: CASSRDRVGYNEQFF.

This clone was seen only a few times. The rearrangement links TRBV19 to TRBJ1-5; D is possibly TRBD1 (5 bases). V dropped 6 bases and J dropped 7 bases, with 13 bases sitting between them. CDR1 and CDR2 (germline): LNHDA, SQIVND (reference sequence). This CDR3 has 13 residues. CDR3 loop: CASSPGVKQPQHF. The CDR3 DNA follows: TGTGCCAGTAGCCCGGGGGTAAAGCAGCCCCAGCATTTT.

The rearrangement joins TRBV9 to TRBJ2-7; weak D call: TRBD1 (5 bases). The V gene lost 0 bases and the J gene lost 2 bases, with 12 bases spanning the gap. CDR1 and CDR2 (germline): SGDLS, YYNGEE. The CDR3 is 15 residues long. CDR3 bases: TGTGCCAGCAGCGTAGGCGGCTCCAGGGCCTACGAGCAGTACTTC. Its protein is CASSVGGSRAYEQYF.

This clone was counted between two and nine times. The CDR3 nucleotides are TGCGCCAGCAGCTTGGAGGGGACTAGCGGCTCTGGGGCCAACGTCCTGACTTTC. As protein: CASSLEGTSGSGANVLTF. The gene calls are TRBV5-1 and TRBJ2-6; 11 bases match TRBD2. CDR3 length: 18 amino acids. The ends lost 0 bases at V and 0 bases at J; junction bases unmatched: 2. CDR1 is SGHRS, CDR2 YFSETQ, per germline.

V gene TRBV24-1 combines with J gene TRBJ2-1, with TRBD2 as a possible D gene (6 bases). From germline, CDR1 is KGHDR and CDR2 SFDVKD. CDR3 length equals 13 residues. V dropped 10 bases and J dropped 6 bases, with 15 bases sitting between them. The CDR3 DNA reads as TGTGCCACTGGAGGAGGAGGGAGCAATGAGCAGTTCTTC. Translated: CATGGGGSNEQFF.

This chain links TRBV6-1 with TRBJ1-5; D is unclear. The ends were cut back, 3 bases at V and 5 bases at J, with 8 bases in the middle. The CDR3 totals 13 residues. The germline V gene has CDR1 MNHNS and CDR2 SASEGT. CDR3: CASSESVHQPQHF. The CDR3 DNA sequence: TGTGCCAGCAGTGAGTCAGTTCATCAGCCCCAGCATTTT.

The CDR3 is CASSESDSNQPQHF. CDR3 DNA: TGTGCCAGCAGTGAAAGCGATAGCAATCAGCCCCAGCATTTT. The chain has TRBV2 and TRBJ1-5; D call uncertain. Germline CDR1 and CDR2: SNHLY and FYNNEI. V dropped 2 bases and J dropped 0 bases, with 5 bases sitting between them. CDR3 length: 14 amino acids. The full variable domain, its missing parts supplied by reference TRBV2 and TRBJ1-5, is EPEVTQTPSHQVTQMGQEVILRCVPISNHLYFYWYRQILGQKVEFLVSFYNNEISEKSEIFDDQFSVERPDGSNFTLKIRSTKLEDSAMYFCASSESDSNQPQHFGDGTRLSIL.

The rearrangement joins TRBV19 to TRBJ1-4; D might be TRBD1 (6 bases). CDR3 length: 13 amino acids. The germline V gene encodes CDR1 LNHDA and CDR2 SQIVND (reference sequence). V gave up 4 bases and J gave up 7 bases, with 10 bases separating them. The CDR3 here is CASSKTGPEKLFF. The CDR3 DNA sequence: TGTGCCAGTAGTAAAACAGGGCCTGAAAAACTGTTTTTT.

CDR3 nucleotide sequence: TGTGCCAGCAGTTACTCGATTTTGGGGCAGCGCAATCAGCCCCAGCATTTT. Its translation: CASSYSILGQRNQPQHF. The chain combines TRBV6-2 or TRBV6-3 with TRBJ1-5; D might be TRBD1 (5 bases). V was pared by 0 bases and J by 2 bases, with 14 bases between. Germline CDR1 and CDR2: MNHEY and SVGEGT. CDR3 length equals 17 residues.

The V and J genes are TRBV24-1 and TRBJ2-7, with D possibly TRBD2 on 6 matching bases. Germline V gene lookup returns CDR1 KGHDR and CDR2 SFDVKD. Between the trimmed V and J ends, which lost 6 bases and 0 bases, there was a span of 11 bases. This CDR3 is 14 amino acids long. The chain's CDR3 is CATSPSAISYEQYF. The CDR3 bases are TGTGCCACCAGTCCTAGCGCAATCTCCTACGAGCAGTACTTC.

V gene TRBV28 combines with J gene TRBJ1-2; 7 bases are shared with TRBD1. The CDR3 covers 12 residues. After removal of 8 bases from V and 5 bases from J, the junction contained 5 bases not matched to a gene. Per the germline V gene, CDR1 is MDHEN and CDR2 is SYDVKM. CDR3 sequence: CASAGQKYGYTF. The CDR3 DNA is TGTGCCAGCGCGGGACAGAAATATGGCTACACCTTC.

The CDR3 is CAISDSTGTYYGYTF. CDR3 DNA: TGTGCCATCAGTGACTCGACAGGGACGTACTATGGCTACACCTTC. This sequence joins TRBV10-3 and TRBJ1-2; 7 bases agree with TRBD1. Germline assignment: CDR1 ENHRY and CDR2 SYGVKD. The ends lost 3 bases at V and 3 bases at J; junction bases unmatched: 7. The CDR3 loop spans 15 amino acids.

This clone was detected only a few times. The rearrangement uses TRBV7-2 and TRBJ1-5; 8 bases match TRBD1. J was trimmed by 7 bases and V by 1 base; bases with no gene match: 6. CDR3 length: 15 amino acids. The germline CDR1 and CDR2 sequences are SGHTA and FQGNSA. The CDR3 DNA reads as TGTGCCAGCAGCTTAGGCAGGGGGCTTCAGCAGCCCCAGCATTTT. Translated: CASSLGRGLQQPQHF.

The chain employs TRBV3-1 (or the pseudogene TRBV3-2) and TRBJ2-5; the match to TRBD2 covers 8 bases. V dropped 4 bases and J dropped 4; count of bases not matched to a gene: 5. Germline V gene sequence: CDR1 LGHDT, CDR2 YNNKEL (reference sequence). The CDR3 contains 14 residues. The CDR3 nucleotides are TGTGCCAGCAGCCTCGGACTAGCTGCAGAGACCCAGTACTTC. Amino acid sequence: CASSLGLAAETQYF.

This chain's CDR3 is CAISATGGNQPQHF. As DNA, the CDR3 is TGTGCCATCAGTGCGACAGGGGGGAATCAGCCCCAGCATTTT. The chain employs TRBV10-3 and TRBJ1-5, with 9 nucleotides matching TRBD1. Germline loops: CDR1 ENHRY, CDR2 SYGVKD. Trimming at V came to 4 bases and at J to 4 bases, leaving 2 bases not matched to a gene. The length of the CDR3 is 14 residues.

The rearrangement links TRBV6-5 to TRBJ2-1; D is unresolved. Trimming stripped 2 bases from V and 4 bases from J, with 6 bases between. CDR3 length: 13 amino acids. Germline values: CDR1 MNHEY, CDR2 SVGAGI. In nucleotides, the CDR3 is TGTGCCAGCAGTTACCCCGAGTACAATGAGCAGTTCTTC. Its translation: CASSYPEYNEQFF.

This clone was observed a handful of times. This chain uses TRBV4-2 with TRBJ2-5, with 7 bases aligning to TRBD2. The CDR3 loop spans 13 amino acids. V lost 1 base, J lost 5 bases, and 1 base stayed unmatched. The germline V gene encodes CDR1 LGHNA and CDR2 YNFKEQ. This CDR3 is CASSQASGETQYF. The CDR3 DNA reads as TGTGCCAGCAGCCAAGCTAGCGGCGAGACCCAGTACTTC.

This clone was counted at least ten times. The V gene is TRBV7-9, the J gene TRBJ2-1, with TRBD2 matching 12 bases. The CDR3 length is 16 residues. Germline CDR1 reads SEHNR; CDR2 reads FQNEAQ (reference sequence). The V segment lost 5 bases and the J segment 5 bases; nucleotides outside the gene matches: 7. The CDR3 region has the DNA TGTGCCAGCAGCAGCCGGACTAGCGGGAAGAACAATGAGCAGTTCTTC. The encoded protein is CASSSRTSGKNNEQFF.

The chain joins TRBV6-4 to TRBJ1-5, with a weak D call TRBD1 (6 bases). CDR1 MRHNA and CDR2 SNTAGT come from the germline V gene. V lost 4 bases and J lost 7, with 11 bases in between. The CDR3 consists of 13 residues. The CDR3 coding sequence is TGTGCCAGCAGTGCAGGGGTGCAGCAGCCCCAGCATTTT. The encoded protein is CASSAGVQQPQHF.

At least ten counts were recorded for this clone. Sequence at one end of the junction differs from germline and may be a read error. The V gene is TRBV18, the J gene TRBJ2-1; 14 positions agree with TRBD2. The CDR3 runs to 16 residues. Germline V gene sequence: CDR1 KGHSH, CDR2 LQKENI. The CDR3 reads CASSPGTSGSYSEQFF. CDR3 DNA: TGTGCCAGCTCACCCGGGACTAGCGGGAGTTACAGTGAGCAGTTCTTC.